This T cell receptor beta chain stems from a study of CD4+ T cells in melanoma. Assay: immunoSEQ multiplex PCR; the TCRdb copy retains only in-frame clones and omits some. The top ten clones hold over 1.5% of a sample with roughly 140,000 clones, roughly 91% of them seen once. With 4 bases clipped from V and 5 bases from J, the junction kept 5 bases outside the gene matches. The CDR3 covers 16 residues. Germline loops: CDR1 KGHSH, CDR2 LQKENI. V and J are TRBV18 and TRBJ2-1; 13 positions match TRBD2. The TCR comes from a human donor with melanoma. CDR3 sequence (DNA): TGTGCCAGCTCACGACTAACTAGCGGGGGGGACAATGAGCAGTTCTTC. This sequence encodes CASSRLTSGGDNEQFF.